The next 3 T cell receptor beta chains were all read from a single sample in a study of cytomegalovirus exposure and HLA in healthy donors. Primers: 60 Vbeta forward and 13 Jbeta reverse. Repertoires were generated with immunoSEQ multiplex PCR, while TCRdb's copy carries only in-frame clones and drops some. The sample shows some 100,000 clones, approximately 81% of them seen only once. Sequencing used PBMCs. The receptors shown here come from a female donor in good health and CMV-seropositive.

The chain combines TRBV6-6 with TRBJ2-1; 8 positions agree with TRBD1. CDR3 length: 16 amino acids. Germline V lookup: CDR1 MNHNY, CDR2 SVGAGI (reference sequence). Germline trimming cut 5 bases from V and 7 bases from J; bases unmatched to any gene: 13. Written as DNA, the CDR3 is TGTGCCAGCAGTATACCGACAGGGGTGGGAATAAATGAGCAGTTCTTC. Translating gives CASSIPTGVGINEQFF.

The chain employs TRBV28 and TRBJ2-2; 10 bases are a match to TRBD2. This CDR3 spans 14 amino acids. Germline trimming cut 7 bases from V and 6 bases from J; bases unmatched to any gene: 5. Germline lookup yields CDR1 MDHEN and CDR2 SYDVKM. CDR3 amino acids: CASMTSGFSGELFF. The CDR3 DNA sequence: TGTGCCAGCATGACTAGCGGGTTTTCCGGGGAGCTGTTTTTT.

This clone has only one observation. The chain links TRBV7-6 to TRBJ2-5; tentatively, D is TRBD2 (6 bases). This CDR3 region has 12 residues. With 4 bases removed from V and 7 bases from J, the gap between germline ends came to 10 bases. Germline lookup yields CDR1 SGHVS and CDR2 FNYEAQ. The CDR3 loop reads CASSSGVATQYF. The CDR3 DNA reads as TGTGCCAGCAGCTCGGGGGTTGCGACCCAGTACTTC.